These 2 T cell receptor beta chains share one sample of origin, sequenced in a study of T-cell reconstitution after alpha-beta-depleted transplantation in children. Researchers prepared the TCRbeta library using unique molecular identifiers, the study reports. TCRdb independently ran MiXCR on the PCR reads; one entry per CDR3 protein. The sample includes 600,000 to 800,000 distinct CDR3 sequences, about 12% of them seen just once. Sequenced material: PBMCs, taken before TCRalphabeta/CD19-depleted stem cell transplant. These receptors all come from a girl aged 2 to 9 with congenital amegakaryocytic thrombocytopenia, due to receive a stem cell transplant.

A few counts support this clonotype. The chain recombines TRBV12-3 or TRBV12-4 with TRBJ2-5; the D is unclear. The CDR3 is 14 amino acids. Trimming took off 3 bases at V and 4 bases at J, with 12 bases between the two ends. The CDR3 region has the DNA TGTGCCAGCAGTTTTGAAGGGTGGGGAGAGACCCAGTACTTC. Translation: CASSFEGWGETQYF.

The rearrangement links TRBV6-1 to TRBJ2-2; a weak D match, TRBD1 (6 bases). CDR1 is MNHNS, CDR2 SASEGT, per germline. V was cut by 5 bases and J by 0 bases, with 22 bases left in between. The CDR3 totals 19 residues. The CDR3 region has the DNA TGTGCCAGCAGTAGGGACACAGGGACCCGGAGCTCGAACACCGGGGAGCTGTTTTTT. Translated: CASSRDTGTRSSNTGELFF.